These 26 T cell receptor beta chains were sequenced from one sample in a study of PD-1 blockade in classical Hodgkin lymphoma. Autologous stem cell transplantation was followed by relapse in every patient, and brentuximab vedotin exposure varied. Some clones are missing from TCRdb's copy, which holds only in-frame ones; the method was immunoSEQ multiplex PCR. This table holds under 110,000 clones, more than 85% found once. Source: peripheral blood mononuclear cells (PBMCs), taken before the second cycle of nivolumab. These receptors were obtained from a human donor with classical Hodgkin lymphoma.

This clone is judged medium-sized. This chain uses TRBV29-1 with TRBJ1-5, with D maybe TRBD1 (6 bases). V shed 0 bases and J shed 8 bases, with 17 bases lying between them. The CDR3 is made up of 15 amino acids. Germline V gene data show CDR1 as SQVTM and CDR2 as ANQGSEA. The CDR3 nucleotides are TGCAGCGTTGAAGATTTTGCAGGGACACCCGAGCCCCAGCATTTT. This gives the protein CSVEDFAGTPEPQHF.

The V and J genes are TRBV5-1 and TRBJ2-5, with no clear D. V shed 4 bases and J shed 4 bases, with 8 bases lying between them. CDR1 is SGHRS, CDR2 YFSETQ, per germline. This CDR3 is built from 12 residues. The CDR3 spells CASSQPLETQYF. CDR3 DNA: TGCGCCAGCAGCCAACCTCTAGAGACCCAGTACTTC.

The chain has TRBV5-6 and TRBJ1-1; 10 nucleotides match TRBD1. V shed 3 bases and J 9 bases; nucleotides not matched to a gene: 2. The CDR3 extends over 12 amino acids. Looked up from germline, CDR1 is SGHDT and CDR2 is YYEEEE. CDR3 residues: CASSWGQGKAFF. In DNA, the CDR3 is TGTGCCAGCAGCTGGGGACAGGGGAAAGCTTTCTTT. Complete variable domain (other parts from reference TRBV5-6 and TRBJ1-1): DAGVTQSPTHLIKTRGQQVTLRCSPKSGHDTVSWYQQALGQGPQFIFQYYEEEERQRGNFPDRFSGHQFPNYSSELNVNALLLGDSALYLCASSWGQGKAFFGQGTRLTVV.

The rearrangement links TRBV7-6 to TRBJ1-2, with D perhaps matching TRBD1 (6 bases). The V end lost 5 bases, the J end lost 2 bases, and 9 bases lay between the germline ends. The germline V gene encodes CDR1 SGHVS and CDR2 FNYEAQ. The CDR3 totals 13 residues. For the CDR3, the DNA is TGTGCCAGCAGCCTTGGACAGAACTATGGCTACACCTTC. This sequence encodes CASSLGQNYGYTF.

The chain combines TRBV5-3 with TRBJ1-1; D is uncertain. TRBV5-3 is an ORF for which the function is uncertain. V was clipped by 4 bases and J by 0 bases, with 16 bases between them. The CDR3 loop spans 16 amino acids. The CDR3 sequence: CARSRGLREMNTEAFF. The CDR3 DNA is TGTGCCAGAAGCCGCGGTTTGAGAGAAATGAACACTGAAGCTTTCTTT.

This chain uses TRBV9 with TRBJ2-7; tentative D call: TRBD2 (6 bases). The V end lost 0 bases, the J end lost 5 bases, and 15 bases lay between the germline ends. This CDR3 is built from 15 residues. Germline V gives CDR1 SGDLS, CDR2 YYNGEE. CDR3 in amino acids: CASSVGPGESDEQYF. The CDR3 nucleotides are TGTGCCAGCAGCGTAGGGCCGGGGGAATCGGACGAGCAGTACTTC.

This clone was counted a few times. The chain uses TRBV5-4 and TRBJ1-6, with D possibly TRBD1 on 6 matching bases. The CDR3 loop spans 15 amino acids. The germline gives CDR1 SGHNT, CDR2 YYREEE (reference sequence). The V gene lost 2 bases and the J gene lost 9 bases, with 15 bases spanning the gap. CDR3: CASSFGTPIGSPLHF. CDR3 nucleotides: TGTGCCAGCAGCTTTGGGACACCAATAGGTTCACCCCTCCACTTT.

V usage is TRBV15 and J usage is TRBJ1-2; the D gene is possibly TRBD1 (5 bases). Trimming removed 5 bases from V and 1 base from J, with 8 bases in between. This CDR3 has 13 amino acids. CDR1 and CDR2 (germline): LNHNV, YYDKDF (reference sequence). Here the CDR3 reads CATSEGVNYGYTF. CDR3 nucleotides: TGTGCCACCAGCGAAGGGGTTAACTATGGCTACACCTTC.

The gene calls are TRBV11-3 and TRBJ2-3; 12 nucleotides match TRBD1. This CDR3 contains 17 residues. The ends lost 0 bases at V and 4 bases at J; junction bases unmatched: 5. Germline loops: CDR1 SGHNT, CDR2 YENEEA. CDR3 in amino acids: CASSLDGTGGRSDTQYF. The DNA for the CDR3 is TGTGCCAGCAGCTTAGATGGGACAGGGGGCCGATCAGATACGCAGTATTTT.

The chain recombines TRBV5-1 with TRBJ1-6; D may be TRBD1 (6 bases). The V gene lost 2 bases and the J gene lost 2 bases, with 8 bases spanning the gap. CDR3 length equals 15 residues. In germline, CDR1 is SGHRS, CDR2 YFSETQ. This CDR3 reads CASSFGTTYNSPLHF. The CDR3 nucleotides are TGCGCCAGCAGCTTCGGGACAACCTATAATTCACCCCTCCACTTT.

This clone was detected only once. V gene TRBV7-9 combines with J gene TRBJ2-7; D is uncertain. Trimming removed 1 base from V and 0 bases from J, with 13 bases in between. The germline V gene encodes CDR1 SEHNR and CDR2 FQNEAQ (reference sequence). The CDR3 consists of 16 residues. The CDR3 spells CASSLGGAVSSYEQYF. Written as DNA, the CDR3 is TGTGCCAGCAGCTTAGGAGGAGCAGTGAGCTCCTACGAGCAGTACTTC.

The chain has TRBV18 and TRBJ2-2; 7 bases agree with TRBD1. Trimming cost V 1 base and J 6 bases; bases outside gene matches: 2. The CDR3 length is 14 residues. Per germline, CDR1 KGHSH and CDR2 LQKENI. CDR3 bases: TGTGCCAGCTCACCACGACAGGGATCCGGGGAGCTGTTTTTT. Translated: CASSPRQGSGELFF.

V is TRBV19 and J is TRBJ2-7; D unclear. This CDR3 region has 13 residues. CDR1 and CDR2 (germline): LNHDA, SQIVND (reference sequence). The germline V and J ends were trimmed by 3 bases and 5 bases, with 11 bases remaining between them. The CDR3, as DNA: TGTGCCAGTAGTATGGCCGTCTCGCACGAGCAGTACTTC. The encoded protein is CASSMAVSHEQYF.

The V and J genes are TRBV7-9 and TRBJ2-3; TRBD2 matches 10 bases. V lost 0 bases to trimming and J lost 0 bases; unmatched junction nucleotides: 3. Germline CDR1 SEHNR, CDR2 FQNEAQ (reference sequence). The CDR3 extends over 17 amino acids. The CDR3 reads CASSLALAGVSTDTQYF. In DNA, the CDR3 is TGTGCCAGCAGCTTAGCGCTAGCGGGGGTTAGCACAGATACGCAGTATTTT.

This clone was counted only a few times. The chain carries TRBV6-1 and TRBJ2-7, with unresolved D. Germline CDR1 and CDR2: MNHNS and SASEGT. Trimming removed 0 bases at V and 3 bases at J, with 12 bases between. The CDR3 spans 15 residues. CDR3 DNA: TGTGCCAGCAGTGAAGCGCTCCAGTGGAGCTACGAGCAGTACTTC. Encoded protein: CASSEALQWSYEQYF.

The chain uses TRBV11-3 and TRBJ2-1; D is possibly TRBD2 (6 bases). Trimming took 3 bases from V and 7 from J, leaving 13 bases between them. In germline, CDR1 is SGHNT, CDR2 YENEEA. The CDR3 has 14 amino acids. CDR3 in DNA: TGTGCCAGCAGCTTGGACGGGGGATCAAATGAGCAGTTCTTC. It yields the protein CASSLDGGSNEQFF.

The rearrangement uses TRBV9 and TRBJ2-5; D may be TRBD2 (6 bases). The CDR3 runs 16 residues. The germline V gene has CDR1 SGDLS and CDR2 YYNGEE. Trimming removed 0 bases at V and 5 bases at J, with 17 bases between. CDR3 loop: CASSVVPPGVLETQYF. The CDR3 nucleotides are TGTGCCAGCAGCGTAGTACCACCGGGAGTATTGGAGACCCAGTACTTC. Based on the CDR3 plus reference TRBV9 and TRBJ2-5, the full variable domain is DSGVTQTPKHLITATGQRVTLRCSPRSGDLSVYWYQQSLDQGLQFLIQYYNGEERAKGNILERFSAQQFPDLHSELNLSSLELGDSALYFCASSVVPPGVLETQYFGPGTRLLVL.

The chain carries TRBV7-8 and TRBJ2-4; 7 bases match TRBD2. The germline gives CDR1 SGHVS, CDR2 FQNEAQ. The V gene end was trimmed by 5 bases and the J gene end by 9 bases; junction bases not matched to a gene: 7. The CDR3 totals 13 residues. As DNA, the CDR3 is TGTGCCAGCAGCCACCCCGGGGAGGGCATTCAGTACTTC. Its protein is CASSHPGEGIQYF.

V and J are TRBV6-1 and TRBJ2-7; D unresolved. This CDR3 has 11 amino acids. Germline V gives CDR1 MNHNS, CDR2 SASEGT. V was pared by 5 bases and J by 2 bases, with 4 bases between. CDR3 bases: TGTGCCAGCAGTTCCGCCTACGAGCAGTACTTC. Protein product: CASSSAYEQYF.

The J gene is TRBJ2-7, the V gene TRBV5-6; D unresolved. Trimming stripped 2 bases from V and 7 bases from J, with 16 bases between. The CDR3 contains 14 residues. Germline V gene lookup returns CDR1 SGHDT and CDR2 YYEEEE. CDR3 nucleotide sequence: TGTGCCAGCAGCTTTGGAAGGAGCCTCCTTGAGCAGTACTTC. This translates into CASSFGRSLLEQYF. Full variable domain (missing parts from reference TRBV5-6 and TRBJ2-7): DAGVTQSPTHLIKTRGQQVTLRCSPKSGHDTVSWYQQALGQGPQFIFQYYEEEERQRGNFPDRFSGHQFPNYSSELNVNALLLGDSALYLCASSFGRSLLEQYFGPGTRLTVT.

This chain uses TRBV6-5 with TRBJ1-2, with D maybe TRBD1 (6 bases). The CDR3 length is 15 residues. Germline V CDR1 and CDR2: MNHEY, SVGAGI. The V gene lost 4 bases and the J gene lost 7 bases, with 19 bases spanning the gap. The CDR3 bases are TGTGCCAGCAGTTTAGATCGCGCCTCGGGGGCTGGCTACACCTTC. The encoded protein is CASSLDRASGAGYTF.

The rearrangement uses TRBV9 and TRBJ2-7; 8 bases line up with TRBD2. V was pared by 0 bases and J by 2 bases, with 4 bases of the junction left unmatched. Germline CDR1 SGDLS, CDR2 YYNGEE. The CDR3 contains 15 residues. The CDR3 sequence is CASSVVTSDTYEQYF. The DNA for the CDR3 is TGTGCCAGCAGCGTAGTGACTAGCGACACCTACGAGCAGTACTTC.

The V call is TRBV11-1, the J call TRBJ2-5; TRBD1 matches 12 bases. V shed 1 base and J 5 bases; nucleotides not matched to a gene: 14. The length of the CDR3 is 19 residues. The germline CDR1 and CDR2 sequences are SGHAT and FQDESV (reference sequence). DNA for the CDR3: TGTGCCAGCAGCTTAGGGCTGGCGGGGGACAGGGGGCGGGTTGAGACCCAGTACTTC. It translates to CASSLGLAGDRGRVETQYF. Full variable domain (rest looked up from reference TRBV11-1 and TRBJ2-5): EAEVAQSPRYKITEKSQAVAFWCDPISGHATLYWYRQILGQGPELLVQFQDESVVDDSQLPKDRFSAERLKGVDSTLKIQPAELGDSAMYLCASSLGLAGDRGRVETQYFGPGTRLLVL.

In DNA form, the CDR3 reads TGTGCCAGCAGTTCGACAGGGGTGAACACTGAAGCTTTCTTT. Translated, it gives CASSSTGVNTEAFF. This chain connects TRBV28 to TRBJ1-1, with 8 bases lining up with TRBD1. V lost 4 bases to trimming and J lost 0 bases; unmatched junction nucleotides: 1. Per germline, CDR1 MDHEN and CDR2 SYDVKM. CDR3 size: 14 residues. Based on the CDR3 plus reference TRBV28 and TRBJ1-1, the full variable domain is DVKVTQSSRYLVKRTGEKVFLECVQDMDHENMFWYRQDPGLGLRLIYFSYDVKMKEKGDIPEGYSVSREKKERFSLILESASTNQTSMYLCASSSTGVNTEAFFGQGTRLTVV.

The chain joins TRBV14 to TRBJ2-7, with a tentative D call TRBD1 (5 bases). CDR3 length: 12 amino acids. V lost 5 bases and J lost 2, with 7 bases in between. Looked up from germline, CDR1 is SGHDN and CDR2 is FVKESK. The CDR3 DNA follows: TGTGCCAGCAGCTGGGGCACCTACGAGCAGTACTTC. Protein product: CASSWGTYEQYF.

In DNA, the CDR3 is TGTGCCACTTACAGGGTGGGGGACACTGAAGCTTTCTTT. It is translated as CATYRVGDTEAFF. V usage is TRBV6-5 and J usage is TRBJ1-1; D possibly corresponds to TRBD1 (6 bases). Germline V gene data show CDR1 as MNHEY and CDR2 as SVGAGI. This CDR3 has 13 amino acids. V lost 10 bases and J 3 bases, leaving 15 bases between the germline ends.